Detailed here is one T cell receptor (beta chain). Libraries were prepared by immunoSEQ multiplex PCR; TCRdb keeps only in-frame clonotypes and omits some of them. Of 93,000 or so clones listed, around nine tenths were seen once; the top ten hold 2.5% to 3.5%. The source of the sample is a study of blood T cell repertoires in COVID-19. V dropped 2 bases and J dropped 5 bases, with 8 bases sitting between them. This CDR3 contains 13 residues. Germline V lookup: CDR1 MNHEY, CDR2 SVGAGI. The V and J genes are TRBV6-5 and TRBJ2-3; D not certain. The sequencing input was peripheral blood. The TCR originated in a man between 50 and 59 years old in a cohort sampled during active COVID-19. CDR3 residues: CASSYASGDTQYF. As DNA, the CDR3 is TGTGCCAGCAGTTACGCCTCGGGAGATACGCAGTATTTT.